This T cell receptor beta chain originates from a study of blood T cell repertoires in COVID-19. CDR3 length: 11 amino acids. With 4 bases removed from V and 8 bases from J, the gap between germline ends came to 9 bases. CDR1 DFQATT and CDR2 SNEGSKA come from the germline V gene (reference sequence). Repertoires were generated with immunoSEQ multiplex PCR, while TCRdb's copy carries only in-frame clones and drops some. Of hundreds of thousands of clones in the sample, about 85% were seen once. Source material: peripheral blood. This TCR was recovered from a human donor in a cohort sampled during active COVID-19. V is TRBV20-1 and J is TRBJ2-1; D gene uncertain. CDR3 sequence (DNA): TGCAGTGCTATTGAGTTCGATGAGCAGTTCTTC. This codes for CSAIEFDEQFF.